Below, 10 T cell receptor beta chains from the same sample are listed, as sequenced in a study of identical twins. TCRdb re-derived calls from the 5' RACE reads in MiXCR, one entry per CDR3 protein. Of 1.5 million to 2 million distinct CDR3 sequences listed, about 32% are singletons. Sequencing was performed on cord blood. These receptor sequences come from a newborn girl in good health.

This chain connects TRBV7-2 to TRBJ2-1, with a possible D match to TRBD2 (6 bases). The DNA end is a closer match to TRBJ2-7, so the J assignment may be wrong. The CDR3 spans 15 residues. Germline values: CDR1 SGHTA, CDR2 FQGNSA. The CDR3 spells CASRPWGVSYNEQYF. CDR3 nucleotides: TGTGCCAGCAGACCATGGGGGGTATCCTACAATGAGCAGTACTTC.

CDR3 in DNA: TGTGCCAGCATCGGGACAGGTGGCTACACCTTC. It specifies CASIGTGGYTF. The J gene is TRBJ1-2, the V gene TRBV3-1, with 8 bases identical to TRBD1. The CDR3 sequence is 11 residues long. Per germline, CDR1 LGHDT and CDR2 YNNKEL (reference sequence). The V segment lost 7 bases and the J segment 7 bases; nucleotides outside the gene matches: 2.

V and J are TRBV12-3 or TRBV12-4 and TRBJ1-2; 9 bases fit TRBD1. This CDR3 is built from 13 residues. J lost 6 bases, V lost 6 bases, and 5 bases had no gene match. The CDR3 nucleotides are TGTGCCAGCAGCTGGACAGGGGTCGATGGCTACACCTTC. Translation: CASSWTGVDGYTF.

This clonotype was detected only a few times. The V and J genes are TRBV12-3 or TRBV12-4 and TRBJ2-1, with D possibly matching TRBD1 (5 bases). Between the trimmed V and J ends, which lost 3 bases and 5 bases, there was a span of 11 bases. The CDR3 has 14 residues. The CDR3 coding sequence is TGTGCCAGCAGTTTTTTCGGCAGGGACAATGAGCAGTTCTTC. Amino acids: CASSFFGRDNEQFF.

The chain employs TRBV24-1 and TRBJ2-3; tentative D call: TRBD1 (6 bases). Germline CDR1 KGHDR, CDR2 SFDVKD. Trimming left V 0 bases short and J 1 base short, with 10 bases between. The CDR3 loop spans 16 amino acids. The CDR3 bases are TGTGCCACCAGTGATTTGAGGGCAGGGGGCACAGATACGCAGTATTTT. It encodes CATSDLRAGGTDTQYF.

The chain has TRBV27 and TRBJ2-3; TRBD2 matches 8 bases. The length of the CDR3 is 16 residues. The germline V gene has CDR1 MNHEY and CDR2 SMNVEV (reference sequence). Trimming took 1 base from V and 3 from J; bases not matched to a gene: 6. CDR3 in DNA: TGTGCCAGCAGTTTATATCAGCGGGAGATAACAGATACGCAGTATTTT. Its translation is CASSLYQREITDTQYF.

In its sample, this clonotype was seen a few times. The chain is built from TRBV27 and TRBJ2-3; D tentatively reads TRBD1 or TRBD2 (5 bases each). Germline assignment: CDR1 MNHEY and CDR2 SMNVEV (reference sequence). The CDR3 sequence is 13 residues long. The V and J ends lost 3 bases and 7 bases respectively, with 11 bases between them. CDR3 sequence reads: CASSFRDAHTQYF. The CDR3 DNA is TGTGCCAGCAGTTTCCGGGACGCCCATACGCAGTATTTT.

The chain carries TRBV14 and TRBJ1-2; 8 bases align to TRBD1. CDR3 length equals 15 residues. The germline V gene has CDR1 SGHDN and CDR2 FVKESK. J lost 5 bases, V lost 0 bases, and 5 bases had no gene match. The DNA for the CDR3 is TGTGCCAGCAGCCAAGAAGGCTGGACAGGGTATGGCTACACCTTC. Protein: CASSQEGWTGYGYTF.

Only a few counts were recorded for this clonotype. The chain recombines TRBV6-5 with TRBJ2-5, with TRBD2 identical over 12 bases. CDR3 length equals 18 residues. Germline loops: CDR1 MNHEY, CDR2 SVGAGI. V shed 2 bases, J shed 2 bases, and the junction held 9 bases outside the gene matches. The CDR3, as DNA: TGTGCCAGCAGTTACCCTATGACTAGCGGGGGCCTACAAGAGACCCAGTACTTC. This encodes CASSYPMTSGGLQETQYF.

The rearrangement joins TRBV4-1 to TRBJ1-6; possibly TRBD1 for D (5 bases). Germline V lookup: CDR1 MGHRA, CDR2 YSYEKL. The CDR3 covers 13 residues. V was clipped by 0 bases and J by 10 bases, with 7 bases between them. The CDR3 protein is CASSQDWGSPLHF. DNA for the CDR3: TGCGCCAGCAGCCAAGATTGGGGCTCACCCCTCCACTTT.